Following are 2 T cell receptor beta chains from one sample sequenced in a study of vaccination effects on CD4 cells after COVID-19. Only in-frame clones appear in the TCRdb table, and some are missing; sequencing was by immunoSEQ multiplex PCR. The sample includes just under 75,000 clones, approximately 73% of them seen just once. What these receptors recognize is not known. Once cultured for under 11 days, the cells underwent separation to obtain CD4+ T cells. The cohort was immunized with two doses of either the BNT162b2 or mRNA-1273 vaccine. The source was CD4+ T cells from PBMCs cultured without peptide, collected after COVID-19 vaccination. Receptors originate from a human donor who received a COVID-19 vaccine.

The J gene is TRBJ2-2, the V gene TRBV7-6, with 10 bases identical to TRBD1. The CDR3 consists of 14 residues. Trimming took 6 bases from V and 4 from J; bases not matched to a gene: 2. Germline-derived CDR1 and CDR2 are SGHVS and FNYEAQ. The CDR3 bases are TGTGCCAGCAGAAGGGACAGGGGCACCGGGGAGCTGTTTTTT. Encoded protein: CASRRDRGTGELFF.

The chain recombines TRBV5-1 with TRBJ1-6, with TRBD1 identical over 7 bases. CDR3 length: 16 residues. V trimming: 4 bases; J trimming: 8 bases; junction bases outside the gene matches: 12. Looked up from germline, CDR1 is SGHRS and CDR2 is YFSETQ. The CDR3 reads CASSPGTVPNDSPLHF. The CDR3 DNA reads TGCGCCAGCAGCCCTGGGACAGTGCCCAATGATTCACCCCTCCACTTT.